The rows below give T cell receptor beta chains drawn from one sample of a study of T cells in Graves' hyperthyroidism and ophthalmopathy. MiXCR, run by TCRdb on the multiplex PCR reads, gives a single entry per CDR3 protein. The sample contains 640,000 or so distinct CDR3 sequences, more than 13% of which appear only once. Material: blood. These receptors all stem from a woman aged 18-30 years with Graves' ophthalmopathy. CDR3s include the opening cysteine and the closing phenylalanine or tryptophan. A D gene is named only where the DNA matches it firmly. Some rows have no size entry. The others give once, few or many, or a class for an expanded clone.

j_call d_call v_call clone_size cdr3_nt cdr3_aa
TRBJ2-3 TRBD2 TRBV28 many TGTGCCAGCAGTTTCCCGACAGGTCTCCCCACTAGCGGGAGGGCCCCTAGCACAGATACGCAGTATTTT CASSFPTGLPTSGRAPSTDTQYF
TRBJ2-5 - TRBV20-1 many TGCAGTGCTAGACAAACGGACAGACGCCAAGAGACCCAGTACTTC CSARQTDRRQETQYF
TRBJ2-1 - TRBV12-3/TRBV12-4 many TGTGCCAGCAGTTTCGGCGGTCGCTCCTACAATGAGCAGTTCTTC CASSFGGRSYNEQFF
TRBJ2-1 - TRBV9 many TGTGCCAGCAGCGTAGGAGTTAGGGGGAGGGGTTACAATGAGCAGTTCTTC CASSVGVRGRGYNEQFF
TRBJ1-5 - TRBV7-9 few TGTGCCAGCAGCCAAGAAGGAGGGGGTGGTCAGCCCCAGCATTTT CASSQEGGGGQPQHF
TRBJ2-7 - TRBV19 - TGTGCCAGTAGTATGAGGTCAGGCAGAACCTACGAGCAGTACTTC CASSMRSGRTYEQYF
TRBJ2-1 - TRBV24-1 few TGTGCCACCAGTGATTATGGGGGCCGAGGCAATGAGCAGTTCTTC CATSDYGGRGNEQFF
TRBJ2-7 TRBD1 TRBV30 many TGTGCCTGGAGTGTTCAGGGGGCTGACGAGCAGTACTTC CAWSVQGADEQYF
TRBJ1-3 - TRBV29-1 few TGCAGCGTTAGAGAGACTCGGATGGATGGAAACACCATATATTTT CSVRETRMDGNTIYF
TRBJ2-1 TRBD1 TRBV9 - TGTGCCAGCAGTCACTTCGGGACAGGGGGACTCAATGAGCAGTTCTTC CASSHFGTGGLNEQFF
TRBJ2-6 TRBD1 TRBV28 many TGTGCCAGCAGTTTTCAGGGGGCCCTCTCTGGGGCCAACGTCCTGACTTTC CASSFQGALSGANVLTF
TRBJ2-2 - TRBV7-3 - TGTGCCAGCAGCCAAGGATACGGGGGCACCGGGGAGCTGTTTTTT CASSQGYGGTGELFF
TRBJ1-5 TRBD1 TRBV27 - TGTGCCAGCAGTCCTGGACAGGGCCGGTCTCAGCCCCAGCATTTT CASSPGQGRSQPQHF